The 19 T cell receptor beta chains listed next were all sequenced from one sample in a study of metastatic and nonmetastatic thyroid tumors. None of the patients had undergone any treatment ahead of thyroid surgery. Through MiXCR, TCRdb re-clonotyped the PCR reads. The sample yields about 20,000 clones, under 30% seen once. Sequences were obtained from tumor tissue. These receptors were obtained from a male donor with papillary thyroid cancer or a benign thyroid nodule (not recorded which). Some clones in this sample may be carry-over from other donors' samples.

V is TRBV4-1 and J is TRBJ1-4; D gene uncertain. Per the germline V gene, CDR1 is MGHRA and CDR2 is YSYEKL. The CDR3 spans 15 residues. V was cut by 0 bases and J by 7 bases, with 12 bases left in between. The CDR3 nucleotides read TGCGCCAGCAGCCAAGATCTGTCAGGTCGTGAAAAACTGTTTTTT. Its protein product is CASSQDLSGREKLFF.

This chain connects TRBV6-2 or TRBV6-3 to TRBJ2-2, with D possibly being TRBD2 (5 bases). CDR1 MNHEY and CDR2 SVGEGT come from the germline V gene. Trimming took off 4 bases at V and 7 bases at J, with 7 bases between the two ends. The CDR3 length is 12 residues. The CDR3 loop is CASSSEGGELFF. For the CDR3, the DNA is TGTGCCAGCAGTTCCGAGGGCGGGGAGCTGTTTTTT.

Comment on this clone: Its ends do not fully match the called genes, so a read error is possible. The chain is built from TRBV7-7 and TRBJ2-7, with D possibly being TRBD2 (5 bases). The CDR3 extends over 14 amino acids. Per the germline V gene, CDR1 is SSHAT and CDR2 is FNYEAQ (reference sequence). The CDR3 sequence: CASRTTGSSYEQYF. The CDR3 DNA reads TGTGCTAGCAGAACTACTGGGAGCTCCTACGAGCAGTACTTC.

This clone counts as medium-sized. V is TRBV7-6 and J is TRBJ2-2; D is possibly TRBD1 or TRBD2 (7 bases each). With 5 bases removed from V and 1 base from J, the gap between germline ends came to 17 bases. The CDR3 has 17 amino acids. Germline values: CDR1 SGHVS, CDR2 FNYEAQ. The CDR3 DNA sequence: TGTGCCAGCAGCCCCAGGGGGGAGGGGAAGAACACCGGGGAGCTGTTTTTT. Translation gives CASSPRGEGKNTGELFF.

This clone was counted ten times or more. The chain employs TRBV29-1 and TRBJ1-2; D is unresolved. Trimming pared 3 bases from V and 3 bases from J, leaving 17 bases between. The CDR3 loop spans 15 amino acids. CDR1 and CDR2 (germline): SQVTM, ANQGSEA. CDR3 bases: TGCAGCGTTGACAACCCCTTGGGATTGGACTATGGCTACACCTTC. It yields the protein CSVDNPLGLDYGYTF.

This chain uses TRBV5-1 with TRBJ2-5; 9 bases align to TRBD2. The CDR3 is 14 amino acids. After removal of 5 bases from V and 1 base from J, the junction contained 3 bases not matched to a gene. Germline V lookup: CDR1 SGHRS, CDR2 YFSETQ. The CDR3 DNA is TGCGCCAGCAGATATAGCGGGGGCCAAGAGACCCAGTACTTC. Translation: CASRYSGGQETQYF. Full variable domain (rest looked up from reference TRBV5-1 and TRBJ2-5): KAGVTQTPRYLIKTRGQQVTLSCSPISGHRSVSWYQQTPGQGLQFLFEYFSETQRNKGNFPGRFSGRQFSNSRSEMNVSTLELGDSALYLCASRYSGGQETQYFGPGTRLLVL.

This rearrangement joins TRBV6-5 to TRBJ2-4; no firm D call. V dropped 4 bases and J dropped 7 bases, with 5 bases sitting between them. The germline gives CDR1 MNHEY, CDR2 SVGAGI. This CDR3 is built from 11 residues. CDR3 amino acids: CASSSGNIQYF. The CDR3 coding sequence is TGTGCCAGCAGTTCGGGTAACATTCAGTACTTC.

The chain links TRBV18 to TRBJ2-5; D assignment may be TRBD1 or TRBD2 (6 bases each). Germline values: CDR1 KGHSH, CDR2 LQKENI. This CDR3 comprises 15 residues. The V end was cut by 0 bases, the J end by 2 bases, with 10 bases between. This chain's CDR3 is CASSPPRGVQETQYF. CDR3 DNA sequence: TGTGCCAGCTCACCACCAAGGGGGGTTCAAGAGACCCAGTACTTC.

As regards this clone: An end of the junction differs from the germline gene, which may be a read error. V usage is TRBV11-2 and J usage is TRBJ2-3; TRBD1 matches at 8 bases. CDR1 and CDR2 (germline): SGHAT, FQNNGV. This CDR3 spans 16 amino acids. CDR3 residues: CASSFKTGTGGDTHYF. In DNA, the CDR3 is TGTGCCAGCAGCTTCAAAACCGGGACAGGTGGAGATACGCATTATTTT.

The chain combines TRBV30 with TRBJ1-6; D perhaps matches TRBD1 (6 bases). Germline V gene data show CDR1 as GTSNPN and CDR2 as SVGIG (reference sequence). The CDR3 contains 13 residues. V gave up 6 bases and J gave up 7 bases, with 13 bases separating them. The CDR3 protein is CACEGGRNSPLHF. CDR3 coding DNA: TGTGCCTGCGAGGGGGGGAGAAATTCACCCCTCCACTTT.

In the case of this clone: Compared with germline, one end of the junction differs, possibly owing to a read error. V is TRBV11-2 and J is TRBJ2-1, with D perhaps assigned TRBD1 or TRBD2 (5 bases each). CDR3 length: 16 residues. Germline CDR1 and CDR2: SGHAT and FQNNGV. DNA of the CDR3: TGTGCCAACAGCCCGACCCGGGTGGGGGTTTACAATGAGCAGTTCTTC. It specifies CANSPTRVGVYNEQFF.

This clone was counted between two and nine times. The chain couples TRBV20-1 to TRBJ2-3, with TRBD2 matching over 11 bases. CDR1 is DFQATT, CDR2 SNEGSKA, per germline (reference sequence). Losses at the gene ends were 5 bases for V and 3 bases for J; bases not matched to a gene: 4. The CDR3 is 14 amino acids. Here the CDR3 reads CSAVLAGATDTQYF. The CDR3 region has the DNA TGCAGTGCTGTACTAGCGGGAGCAACAGATACGCAGTATTTT.

The CDR3: CASSLRGGANQETQYF. Here the CDR3 DNA reads TGTGCCAGCAGCCTAAGGGGGGGGGCCAACCAAGAGACCCAGTACTTC. The chain carries TRBV9 and TRBJ2-5, with D possibly TRBD2 on 7 matching bases. CDR1 is SGDLS and CDR2 is YYNGEE in the germline V gene. The CDR3 has 16 residues. V shed 4 bases and J shed 0 bases, with 16 bases lying between them.

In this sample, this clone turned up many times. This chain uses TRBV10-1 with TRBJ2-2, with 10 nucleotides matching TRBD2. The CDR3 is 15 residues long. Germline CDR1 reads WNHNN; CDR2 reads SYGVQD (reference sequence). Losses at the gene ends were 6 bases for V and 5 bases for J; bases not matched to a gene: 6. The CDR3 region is CASSQAGGSTGELFF. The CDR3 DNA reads TGCGCCAGCAGCCAAGCGGGGGGGAGTACCGGGGAGCTGTTTTTT.

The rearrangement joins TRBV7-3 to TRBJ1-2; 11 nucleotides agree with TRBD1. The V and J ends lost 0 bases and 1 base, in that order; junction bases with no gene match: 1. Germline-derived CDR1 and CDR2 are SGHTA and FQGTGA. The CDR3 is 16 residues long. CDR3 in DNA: TGTGCCAGCAGCTTAACCGGGACAGGGGGTAACTATGGCTACACCTTC. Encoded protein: CASSLTGTGGNYGYTF. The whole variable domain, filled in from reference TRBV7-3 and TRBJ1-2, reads GAGVSQTPSNKVTEKGKYVELRCDPISGHTALYWYRQSLGQGPEFLIYFQGTGAADDSGLPNDRFFAVRPEGSVSTLKIQRTERGDSAVYLCASSLTGTGGNYGYTFGSGTRLTVV.

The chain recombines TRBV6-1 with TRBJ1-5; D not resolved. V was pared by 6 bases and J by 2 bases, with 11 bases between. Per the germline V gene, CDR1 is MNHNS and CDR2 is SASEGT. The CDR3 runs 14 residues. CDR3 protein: CASRAEGGNQPQHF. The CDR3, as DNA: TGTGCCAGCAGGGCAGAGGGCGGCAATCAGCCCCAGCATTTT.

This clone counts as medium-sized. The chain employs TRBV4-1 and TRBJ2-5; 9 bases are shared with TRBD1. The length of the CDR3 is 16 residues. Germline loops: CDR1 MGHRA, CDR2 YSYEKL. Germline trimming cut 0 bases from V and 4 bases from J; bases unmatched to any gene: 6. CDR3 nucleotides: TGCGCCAGCAGCCAAGATCGGAACAGGGGGCTAGAGACCCAGTACTTC. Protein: CASSQDRNRGLETQYF.

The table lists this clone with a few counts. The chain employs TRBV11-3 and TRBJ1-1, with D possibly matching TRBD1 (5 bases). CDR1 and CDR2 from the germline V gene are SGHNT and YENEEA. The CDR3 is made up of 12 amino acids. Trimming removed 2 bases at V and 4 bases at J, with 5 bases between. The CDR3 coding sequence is TGTGCCAGCAGCTTAAGGGGCACTGAAGCTTTCTTT. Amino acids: CASSLRGTEAFF. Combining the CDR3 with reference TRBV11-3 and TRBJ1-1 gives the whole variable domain EAGVVQSPRYKIIEKKQPVAFWCNPISGHNTLYWYLQNLGQGPELLIRYENEEAVDDSQLPKDRFSAERLKGVDSTLKIQPAELGDSAVYLCASSLRGTEAFFGQGTRLTVV.

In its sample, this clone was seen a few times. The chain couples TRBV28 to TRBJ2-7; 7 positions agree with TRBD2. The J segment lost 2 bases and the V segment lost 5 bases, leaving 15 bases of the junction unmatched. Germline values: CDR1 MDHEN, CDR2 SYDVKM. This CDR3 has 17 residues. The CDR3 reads CASSPVYGGGHTYEQYF. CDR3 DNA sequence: TGTGCCAGCAGTCCCGTTTATGGGGGAGGGCATACCTACGAGCAGTACTTC.